This T cell receptor (beta chain) was retrieved from a study of T cell repertoires in cytomegalovirus infection. Looking at the study overall: The authors relied on CMV epitopes, both recently identified HLA-C-restricted and well-studied HLA-B-restricted. Signatures in public TCR beta sequences pointed to both CMV infection and matching HLA type.

The study's findings and limits: Carriers of CMV plus the relevant HLA were identified by cumulative public TCR beta family frequency. Ex vivo, HLA-C-restricted CMV-specific TCR beta clonotypes prevailed over the rest of the response.

Germline CDR1 reads LNHDA; CDR2 reads SQIVND (reference sequence). V was clipped by 1 base and J by 6 bases; unmatched bases: 8. The CDR3 spans 15 residues. A note on this clonotype: Its target is not known.

MiXCR was run by TCRdb on the reads, yielding one entry per CDR3 protein. The table lists a few hundred thousand distinct CDR3 sequences, roughly 43% of them singletons. The chain joins TRBV19 to TRBJ1-1, with 7 positions matching TRBD1. This clonotype was obtained from a human donor in good health (CMV status not recorded). Some clones in this sample may be carry-over from other donors' samples. Sequenced here: cultured PBMCs, sampled from culture after CMV antigen stimulation. In DNA, the CDR3 is TGTGCCAGTAGTATAGTCTACCGGGACAGCCCTGAAGCTTTCTTT. It specifies CASSIVYRDSPEAFF.